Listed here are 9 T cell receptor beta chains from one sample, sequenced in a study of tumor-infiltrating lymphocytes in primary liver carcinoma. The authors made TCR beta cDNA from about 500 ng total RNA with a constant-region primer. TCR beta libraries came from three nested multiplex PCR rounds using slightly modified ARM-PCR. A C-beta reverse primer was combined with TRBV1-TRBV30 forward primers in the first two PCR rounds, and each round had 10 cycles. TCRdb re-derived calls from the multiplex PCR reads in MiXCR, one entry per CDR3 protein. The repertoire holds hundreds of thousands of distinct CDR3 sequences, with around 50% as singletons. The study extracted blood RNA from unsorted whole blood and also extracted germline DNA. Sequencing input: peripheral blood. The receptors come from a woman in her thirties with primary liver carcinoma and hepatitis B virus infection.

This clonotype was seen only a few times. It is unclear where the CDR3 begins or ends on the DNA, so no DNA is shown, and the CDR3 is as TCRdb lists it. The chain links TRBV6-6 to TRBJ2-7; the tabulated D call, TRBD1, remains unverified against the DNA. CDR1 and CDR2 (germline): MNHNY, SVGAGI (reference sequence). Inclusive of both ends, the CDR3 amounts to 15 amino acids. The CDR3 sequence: CASSFFGQGGGEQYF.

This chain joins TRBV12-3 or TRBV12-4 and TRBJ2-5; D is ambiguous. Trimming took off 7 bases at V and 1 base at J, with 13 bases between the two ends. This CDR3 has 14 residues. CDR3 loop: CASTHRPSQETQYF. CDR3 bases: TGTGCCAGCACACACCGTCCATCCCAAGAGACCCAGTACTTC.

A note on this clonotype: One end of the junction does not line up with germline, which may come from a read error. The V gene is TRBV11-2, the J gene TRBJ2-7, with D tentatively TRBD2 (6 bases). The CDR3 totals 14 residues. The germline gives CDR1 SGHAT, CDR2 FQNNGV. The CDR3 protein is CVSSLAAGCGEQYF. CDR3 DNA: TGTGTCAGCAGCTTAGCGGCGGGATGTGGGGAGCAGTACTTC.

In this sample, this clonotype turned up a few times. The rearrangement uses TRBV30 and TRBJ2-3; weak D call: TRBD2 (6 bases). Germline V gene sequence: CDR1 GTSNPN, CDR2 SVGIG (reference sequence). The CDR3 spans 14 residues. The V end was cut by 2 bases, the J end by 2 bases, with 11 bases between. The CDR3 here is CAWSTGALTDTQYF. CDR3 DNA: TGTGCCTGGAGTACGGGAGCCCTCACAGATACGCAGTATTTT.

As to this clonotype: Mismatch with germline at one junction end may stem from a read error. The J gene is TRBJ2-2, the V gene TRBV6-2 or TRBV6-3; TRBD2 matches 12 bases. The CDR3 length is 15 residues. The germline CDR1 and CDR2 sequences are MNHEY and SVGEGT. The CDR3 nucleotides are TGTGCCAGCAGTCAAACTAGCGGGAGGATCGGGGAACTGTTTTTT. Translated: CASSQTSGRIGELFF.

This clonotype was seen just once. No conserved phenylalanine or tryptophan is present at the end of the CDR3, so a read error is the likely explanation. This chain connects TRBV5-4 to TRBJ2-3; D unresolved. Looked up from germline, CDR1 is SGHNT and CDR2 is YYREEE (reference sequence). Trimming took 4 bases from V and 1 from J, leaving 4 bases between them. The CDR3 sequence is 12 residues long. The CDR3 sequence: CASSPGTDTQYY. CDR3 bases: TGTGCCAGCAGCCCGGGCACAGATACGCAGTATTAT.

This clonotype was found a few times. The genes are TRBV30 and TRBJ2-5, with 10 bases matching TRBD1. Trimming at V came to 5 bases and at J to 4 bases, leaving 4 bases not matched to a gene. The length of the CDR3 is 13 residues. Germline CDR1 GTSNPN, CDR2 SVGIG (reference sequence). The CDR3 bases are TGTGCCTGGCAAGGACAGGGGGGAGAGACCCAGTACTTC. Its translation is CAWQGQGGETQYF.

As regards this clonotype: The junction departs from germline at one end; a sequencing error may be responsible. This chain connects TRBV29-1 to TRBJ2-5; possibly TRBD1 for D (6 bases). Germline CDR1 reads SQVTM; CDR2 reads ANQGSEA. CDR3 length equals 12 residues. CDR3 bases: TGCAGCGTTAGTGGGGGCGGCGAGACCAAGTACTTC. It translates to CSVSGGGETKYF. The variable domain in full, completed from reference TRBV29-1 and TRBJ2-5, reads SAVISQKPSRDICQRGTSLTIQCQVDSQVTMMFWYRQQPGQSLTLIATANQGSEATYESGFVIDKFPISRPNLTFSTLTVSNMSPEDSSIYLCSVSGGGETKYFGPGTRLLVL.

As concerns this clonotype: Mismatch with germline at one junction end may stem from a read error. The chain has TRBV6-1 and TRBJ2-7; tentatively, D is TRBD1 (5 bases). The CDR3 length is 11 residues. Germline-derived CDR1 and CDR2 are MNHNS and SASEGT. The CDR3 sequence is CASSEGQSFHF. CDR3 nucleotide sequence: TGTGCCAGCAGTGAAGGACAGTCCTTTCACTTC.